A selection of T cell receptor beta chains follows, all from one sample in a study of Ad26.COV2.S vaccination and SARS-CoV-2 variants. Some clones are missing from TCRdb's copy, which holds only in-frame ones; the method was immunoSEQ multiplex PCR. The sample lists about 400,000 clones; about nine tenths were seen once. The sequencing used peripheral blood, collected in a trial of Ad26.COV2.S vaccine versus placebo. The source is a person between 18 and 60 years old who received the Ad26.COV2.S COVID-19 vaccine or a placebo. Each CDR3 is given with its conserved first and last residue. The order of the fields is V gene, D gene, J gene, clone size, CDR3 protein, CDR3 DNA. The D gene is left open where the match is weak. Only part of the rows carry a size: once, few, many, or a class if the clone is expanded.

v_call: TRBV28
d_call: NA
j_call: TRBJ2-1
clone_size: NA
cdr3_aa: CAIRPQRAYNEQFF
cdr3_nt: TGTGCCATTAGACCCCAAAGGGCCTACAATGAGCAGTTCTTC

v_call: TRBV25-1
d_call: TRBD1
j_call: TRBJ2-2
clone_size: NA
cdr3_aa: CASMGSRTGFAGELFF
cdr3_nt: TGTGCCAGCATGGGGAGTAGGACAGGGTTCGCCGGGGAGCTGTTTTTT

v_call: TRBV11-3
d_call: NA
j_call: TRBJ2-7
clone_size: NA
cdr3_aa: CASSPTKSSYEQYF
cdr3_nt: TGTGCCAGCAGCCCCACCAAGAGCTCCTACGAGCAGTACTTC

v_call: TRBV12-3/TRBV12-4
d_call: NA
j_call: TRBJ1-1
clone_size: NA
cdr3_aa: CASSLYAVEAFF
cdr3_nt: TGTGCCAGCAGTTTATACGCGGTTGAAGCTTTCTTT

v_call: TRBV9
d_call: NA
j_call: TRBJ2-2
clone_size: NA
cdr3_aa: CASSVVAANTGELFF
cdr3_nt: TGTGCCAGCAGCGTTGTGGCCGCGAACACCGGGGAGCTGTTTTTT

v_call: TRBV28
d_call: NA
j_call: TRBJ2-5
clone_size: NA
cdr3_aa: CPRVGVKTQYF
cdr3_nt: TGTCCAAGGGTAGGGGTGAAGACCCAGTACTTC

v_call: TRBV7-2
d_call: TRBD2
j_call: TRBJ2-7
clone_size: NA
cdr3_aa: CASSLGQVAGLGMGYEQYF
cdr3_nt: TGTGCCAGCAGCTTGGGGCAAGTAGCGGGATTGGGGATGGGCTACGAGCAGTACTTC

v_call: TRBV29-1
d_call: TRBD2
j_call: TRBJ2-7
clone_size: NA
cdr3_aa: CSVEGAPGLASLEQYF
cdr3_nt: TGCAGCGTTGAAGGCGCCCCGGGACTAGCTTCCCTCGAGCAGTACTTC

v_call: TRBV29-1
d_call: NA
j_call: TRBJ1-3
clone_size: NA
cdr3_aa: CSVTTGSSGNTIYF
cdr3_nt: TGCAGCGTTACCACAGGGAGCTCTGGAAACACCATATATTTT

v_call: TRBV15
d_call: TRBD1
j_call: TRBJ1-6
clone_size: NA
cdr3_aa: CATSRGQGNSPLHF
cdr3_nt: TGTGCCACCAGCAGAGGACAGGGTAATTCACCCCTCCACTTT

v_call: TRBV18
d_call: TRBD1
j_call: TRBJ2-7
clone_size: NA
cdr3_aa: CASSPTGTGGSEQYF
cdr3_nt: TGTGCCAGCTCCCCTACCGGGACAGGGGGCAGCGAGCAGTACTTC

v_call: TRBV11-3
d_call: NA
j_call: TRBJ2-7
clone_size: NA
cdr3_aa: CASSLGFSYEQYF
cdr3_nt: TGTGCCAGCAGCTTAGGGTTTTCCTACGAGCAGTACTTC

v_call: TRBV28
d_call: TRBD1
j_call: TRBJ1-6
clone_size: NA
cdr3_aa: CASNRGTEDNSPLHF
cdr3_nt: TGTGCCAGCAACCGTGGGACAGAGGATAATTCACCCCTCCACTTT

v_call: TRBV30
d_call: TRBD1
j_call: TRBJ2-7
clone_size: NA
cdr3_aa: CAWSVQRDRASRGEQYF
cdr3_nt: TGTGCCTGGAGTGTACAAAGAGACAGGGCTTCAAGGGGCGAGCAGTACTTC

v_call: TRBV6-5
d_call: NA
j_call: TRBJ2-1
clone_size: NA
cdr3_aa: CASRLSLNSNEQFF
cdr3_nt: TGTGCCAGCAGACTATCTCTGAACAGCAATGAGCAGTTCTTC

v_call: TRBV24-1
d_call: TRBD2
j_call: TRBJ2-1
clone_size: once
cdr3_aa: CATSDVAGFNEQFF
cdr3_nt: TGTGCCACCAGTGATGTAGCGGGATTTAATGAGCAGTTCTTC

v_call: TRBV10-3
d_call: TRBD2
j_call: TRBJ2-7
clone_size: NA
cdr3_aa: CAISPSGIGNYEQYF
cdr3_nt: TGTGCCATCAGTCCCAGCGGGATAGGGAACTACGAGCAGTACTTC

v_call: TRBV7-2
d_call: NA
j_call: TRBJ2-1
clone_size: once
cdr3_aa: CASSLELGPPYNEQFF
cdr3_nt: TGTGCCAGCAGCTTAGAACTGGGTCCCCCGTACAATGAGCAGTTCTTC

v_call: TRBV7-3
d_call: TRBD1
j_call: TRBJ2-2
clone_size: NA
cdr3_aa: CASSLRGRGNPGELFF
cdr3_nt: TGTGCCAGCAGCTTAAGGGGCAGGGGGAACCCCGGGGAGCTGTTTTTT

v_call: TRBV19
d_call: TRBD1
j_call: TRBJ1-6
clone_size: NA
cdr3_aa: CASSTPGQTLSPLHF
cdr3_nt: TGTGCCAGTAGTACGCCGGGACAGACTCTTTCACCCCTCCACTTT

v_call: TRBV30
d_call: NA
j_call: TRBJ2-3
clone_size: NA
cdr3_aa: CAWSVFGRGSTDTQYF
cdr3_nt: TGTGCCTGGAGTGTATTCGGGCGGGGAAGCACAGATACGCAGTATTTT

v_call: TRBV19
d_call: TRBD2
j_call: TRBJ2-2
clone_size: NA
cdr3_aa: CASSIGGLVNTGELFF
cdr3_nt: TGTGCCAGTAGTATCGGGGGACTAGTGAACACCGGGGAGCTGTTTTTT

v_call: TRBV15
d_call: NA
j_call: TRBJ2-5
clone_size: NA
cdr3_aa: CATSSGLEETQYF
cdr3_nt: TGTGCCACCAGTTCCGGACTGGAAGAGACCCAGTACTTC

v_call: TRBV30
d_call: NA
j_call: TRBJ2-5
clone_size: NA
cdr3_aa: CAWSVPGGTETQYF
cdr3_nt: TGTGCCTGGAGTGTCCCCGGCGGGACAGAGACCCAGTACTTC

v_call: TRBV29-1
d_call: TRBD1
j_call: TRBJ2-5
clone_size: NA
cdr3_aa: CSGDREETQYF
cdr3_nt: TGCAGCGGGGACAGGGAGGAGACCCAGTACTTC

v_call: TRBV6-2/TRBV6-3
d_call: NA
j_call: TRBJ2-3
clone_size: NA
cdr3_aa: CASSSTDTQYF
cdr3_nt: TGTGCCAGCAGTAGCACAGATACGCAGTATTTT

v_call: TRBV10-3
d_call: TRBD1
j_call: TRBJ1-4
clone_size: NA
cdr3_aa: CAISSDRVNEKLFF
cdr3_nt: TGTGCCATCAGCAGCGACAGGGTTAATGAAAAACTGTTTTTT

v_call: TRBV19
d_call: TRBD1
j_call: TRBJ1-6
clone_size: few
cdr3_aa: CATWDRRRGSPLHF
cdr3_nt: TGTGCCACCTGGGACAGGCGGAGAGGGTCACCCCTCCACTTT

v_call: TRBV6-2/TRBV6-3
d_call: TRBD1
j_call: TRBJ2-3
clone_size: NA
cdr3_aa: CASSRGHGQGSTDTQYF
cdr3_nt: TGTGCCAGCAGCCGGGGCCACGGACAGGGAAGCACAGATACGCAGTATTTT

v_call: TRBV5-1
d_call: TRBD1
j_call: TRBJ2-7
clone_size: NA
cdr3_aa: CASSPGTGGYEQYF
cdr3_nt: TGCGCCAGCAGCCCCGGGACAGGGGGTTACGAGCAGTACTTC

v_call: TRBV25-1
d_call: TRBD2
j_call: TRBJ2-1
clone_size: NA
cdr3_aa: CASSPPGEGSRQFF
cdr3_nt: TGTGCCAGCAGCCCCCCCGGGGAGGGTTCGAGGCAGTTCTTC

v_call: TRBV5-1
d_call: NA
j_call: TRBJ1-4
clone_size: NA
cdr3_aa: CASSLARTANEKLFF
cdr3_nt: TGCGCCAGCAGCTTGGCTCGGACCGCTAATGAAAAACTGTTTTTT

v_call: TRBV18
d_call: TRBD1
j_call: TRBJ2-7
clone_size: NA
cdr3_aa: CASSRGQGAIEQYF
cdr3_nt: TGTGCCAGCTCGAGAGGACAGGGGGCCATCGAGCAGTACTTC

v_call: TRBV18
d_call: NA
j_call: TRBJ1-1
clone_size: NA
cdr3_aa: CASSQGRQENTEAFF
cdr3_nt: TGTGCCAGCTCACAAGGGAGACAGGAGAACACTGAAGCTTTCTTT

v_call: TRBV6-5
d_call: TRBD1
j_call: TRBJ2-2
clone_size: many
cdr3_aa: CASSAGTGDTGELFF
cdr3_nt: TGTGCCAGCAGCGCCGGGACAGGGGACACCGGGGAGCTGTTTTTT

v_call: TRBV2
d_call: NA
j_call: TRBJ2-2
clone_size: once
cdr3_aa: CASSDRQSNTGELFF
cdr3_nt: TGTGCCAGCAGTGATCGGCAGTCGAACACCGGGGAGCTGTTTTTT

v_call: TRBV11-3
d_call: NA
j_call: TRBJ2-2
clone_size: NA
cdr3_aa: CASTRGTGELFF
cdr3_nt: TGTGCCAGCACAAGGGGGACCGGGGAGCTGTTTTTT

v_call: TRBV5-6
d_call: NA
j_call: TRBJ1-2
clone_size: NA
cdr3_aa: CASSTEVGEVGYTF
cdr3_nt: TGTGCCAGCAGCACGGAGGTGGGGGAGGTTGGCTACACCTTC

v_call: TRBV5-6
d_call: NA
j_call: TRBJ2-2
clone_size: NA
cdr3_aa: CASSLWRGDTGELFF
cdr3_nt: TGTGCCAGCAGCTTGTGGAGGGGAGACACCGGGGAGCTGTTTTTT

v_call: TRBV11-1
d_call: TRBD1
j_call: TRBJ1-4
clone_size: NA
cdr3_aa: CASSQGTGGEKLFF
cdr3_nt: TGTGCCAGCAGCCAAGGGACAGGGGGTGAAAAACTGTTTTTT

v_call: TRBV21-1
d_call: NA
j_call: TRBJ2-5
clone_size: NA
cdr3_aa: CASSKRGLPTETQYF
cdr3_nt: TGTGCCAGCAGCAAACGTGGACTCCCGACGGAGACCCAGTACTTC

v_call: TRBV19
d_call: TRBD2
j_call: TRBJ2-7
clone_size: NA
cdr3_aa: CASSTTSSGRAHEQYF
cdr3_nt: TGTGCCAGTAGTACTACTTCTAGCGGGAGGGCCCACGAGCAGTACTTC

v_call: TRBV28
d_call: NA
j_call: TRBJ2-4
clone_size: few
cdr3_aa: CASSRLAKNIQYF
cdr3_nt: TGTGCCAGCTCTAGACTAGCCAAAAACATTCAGTACTTC

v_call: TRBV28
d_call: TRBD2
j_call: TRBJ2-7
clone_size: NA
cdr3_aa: CASSLQAGVAYEQYF
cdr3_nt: TGTGCCAGCAGCCTACAAGCGGGAGTGGCCTACGAGCAGTACTTC

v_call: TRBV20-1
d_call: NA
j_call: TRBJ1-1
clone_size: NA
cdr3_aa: CSANEEGWLNTEAFF
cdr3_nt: TGCAGTGCTAATGAGGAGGGATGGTTGAACACTGAAGCTTTCTTT

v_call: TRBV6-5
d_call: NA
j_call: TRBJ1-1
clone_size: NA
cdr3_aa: CASRSLRGDTEAFF
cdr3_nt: TGTGCCAGCAGAAGCCTACGTGGGGACACTGAAGCTTTCTTT

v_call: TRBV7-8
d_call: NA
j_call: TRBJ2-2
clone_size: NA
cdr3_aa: CASSLNPVNTGELFF
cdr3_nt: TGTGCCAGCAGCTTAAATCCGGTGAACACCGGGGAGCTGTTTTTT

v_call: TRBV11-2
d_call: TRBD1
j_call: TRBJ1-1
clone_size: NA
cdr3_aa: CASSPHRGLRTEAFF
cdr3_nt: TGTGCCAGCAGCCCCCACAGGGGGCTTAGGACTGAAGCTTTCTTT

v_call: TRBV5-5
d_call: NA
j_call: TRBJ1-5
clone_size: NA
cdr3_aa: CASSLVVSGTNQPQHF
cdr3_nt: TGTGCCAGCAGCTTGGTGGTCTCAGGGACGAATCAGCCCCAGCATTTT

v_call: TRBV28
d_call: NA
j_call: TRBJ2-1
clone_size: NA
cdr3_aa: CASRQGLPYYNEQFF
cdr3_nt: TGTGCCAGCAGGCAGGGACTCCCCTACTACAATGAGCAGTTCTTC

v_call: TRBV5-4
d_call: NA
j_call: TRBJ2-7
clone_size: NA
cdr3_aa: CASSLDGGARTYEQYF
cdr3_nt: TGTGCCAGCAGCTTGGATGGGGGTGCCAGGACCTACGAGCAGTACTTC

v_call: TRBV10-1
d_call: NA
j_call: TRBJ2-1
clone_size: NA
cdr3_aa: CASSGGGAPPNNEQFF
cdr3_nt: TGCGCCAGCAGTGGAGGGGGGGCCCCTCCCAACAATGAGCAGTTCTTC